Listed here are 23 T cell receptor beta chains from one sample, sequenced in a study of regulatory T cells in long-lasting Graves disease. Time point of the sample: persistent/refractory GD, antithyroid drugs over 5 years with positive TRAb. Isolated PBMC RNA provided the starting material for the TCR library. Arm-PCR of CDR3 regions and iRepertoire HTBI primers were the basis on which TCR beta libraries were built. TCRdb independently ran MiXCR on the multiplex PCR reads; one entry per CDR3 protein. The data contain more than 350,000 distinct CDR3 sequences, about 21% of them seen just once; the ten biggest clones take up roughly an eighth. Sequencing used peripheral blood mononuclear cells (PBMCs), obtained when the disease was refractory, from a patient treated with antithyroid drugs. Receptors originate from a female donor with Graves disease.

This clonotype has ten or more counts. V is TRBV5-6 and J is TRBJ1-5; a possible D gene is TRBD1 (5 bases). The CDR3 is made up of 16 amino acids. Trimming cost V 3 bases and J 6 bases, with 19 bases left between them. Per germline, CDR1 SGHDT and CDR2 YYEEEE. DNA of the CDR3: TGTGCCAGCAGCTCATGGGGGACGGGAACGGGTCAGCCCCAGCATTTT. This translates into CASSSWGTGTGQPQHF.

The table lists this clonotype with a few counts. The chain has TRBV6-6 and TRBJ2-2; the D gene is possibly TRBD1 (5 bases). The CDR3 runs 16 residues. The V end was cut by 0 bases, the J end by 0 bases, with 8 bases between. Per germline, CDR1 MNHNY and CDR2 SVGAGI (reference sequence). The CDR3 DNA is TGTGCCAGCAGTTACTCGAGACAGCCGAACACCGGGGAGCTGTTTTTT. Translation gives CASSYSRQPNTGELFF.

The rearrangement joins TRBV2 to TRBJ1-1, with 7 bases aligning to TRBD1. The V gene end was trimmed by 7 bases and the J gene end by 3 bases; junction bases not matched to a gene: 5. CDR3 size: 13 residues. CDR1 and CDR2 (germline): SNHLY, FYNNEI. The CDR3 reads CASKEQGYTEAFF. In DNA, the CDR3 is TGTGCCAGCAAGGAACAGGGGTACACTGAAGCTTTCTTT.

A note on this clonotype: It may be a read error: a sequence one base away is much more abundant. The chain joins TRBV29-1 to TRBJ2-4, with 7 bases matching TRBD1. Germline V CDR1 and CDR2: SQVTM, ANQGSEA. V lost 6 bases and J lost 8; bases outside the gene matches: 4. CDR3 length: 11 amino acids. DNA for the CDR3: TGCAGCGTCGACAGGGCAGACATTCAGTACTTC. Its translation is CSVDRADIQYF. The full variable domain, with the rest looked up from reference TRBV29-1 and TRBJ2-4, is SAVISQKPSRDICQRGTSLTIQCQVDSQVTMMFWYRQQPGQSLTLIATANQGSEATYESGFVIDKFPISRPNLTFSTLTVSNMSPEDSSIYLCSVDRADIQYFGAGTRLSVL.

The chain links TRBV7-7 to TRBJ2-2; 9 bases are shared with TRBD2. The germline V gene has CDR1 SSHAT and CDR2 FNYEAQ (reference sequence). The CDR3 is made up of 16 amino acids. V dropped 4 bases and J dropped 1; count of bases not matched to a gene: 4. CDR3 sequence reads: CASSSTSGQNTGELFF. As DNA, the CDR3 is TGTGCCAGCAGCTCCACTAGCGGGCAGAACACCGGGGAGCTGTTTTTT.

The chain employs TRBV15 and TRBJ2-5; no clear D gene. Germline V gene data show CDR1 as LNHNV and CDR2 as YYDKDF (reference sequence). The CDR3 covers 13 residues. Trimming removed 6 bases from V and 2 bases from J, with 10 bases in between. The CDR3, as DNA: TGTGCCACCAGGCCGACCGGGCAAGAGACCCAGTACTTC. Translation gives CATRPTGQETQYF.

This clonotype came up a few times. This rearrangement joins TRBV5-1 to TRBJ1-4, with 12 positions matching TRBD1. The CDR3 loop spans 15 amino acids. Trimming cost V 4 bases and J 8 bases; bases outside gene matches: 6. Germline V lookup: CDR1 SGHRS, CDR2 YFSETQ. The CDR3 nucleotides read TGCGCCAGCAGCGCGGGACAGGGGGCGCGGGAAAAACTGTTTTTT. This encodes CASSAGQGAREKLFF. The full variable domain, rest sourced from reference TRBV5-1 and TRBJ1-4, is KAGVTQTPRYLIKTRGQQVTLSCSPISGHRSVSWYQQTPGQGLQFLFEYFSETQRNKGNFPGRFSGRQFSNSRSEMNVSTLELGDSALYLCASSAGQGAREKLFFGSGTQLSVL.

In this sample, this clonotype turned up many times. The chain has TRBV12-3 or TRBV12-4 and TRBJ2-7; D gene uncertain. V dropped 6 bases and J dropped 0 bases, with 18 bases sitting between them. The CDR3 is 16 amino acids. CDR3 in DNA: TGTGCCAGCAGCTCAGCACCAGTGAGGAGCTCCTACGAGCAGTACTTC. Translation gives CASSSAPVRSSYEQYF.

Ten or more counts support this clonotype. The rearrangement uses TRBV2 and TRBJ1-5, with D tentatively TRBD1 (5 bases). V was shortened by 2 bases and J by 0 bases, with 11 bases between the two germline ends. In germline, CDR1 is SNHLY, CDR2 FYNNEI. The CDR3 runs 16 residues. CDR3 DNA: TGTGCCAGCAGTGAACCAGGGCCCTATAGCAATCAGCCCCAGCATTTT. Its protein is CASSEPGPYSNQPQHF.

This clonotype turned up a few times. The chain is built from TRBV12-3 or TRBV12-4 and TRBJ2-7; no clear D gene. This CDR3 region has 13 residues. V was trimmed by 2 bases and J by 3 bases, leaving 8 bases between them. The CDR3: CASSLTAIYEQYF. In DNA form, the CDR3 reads TGTGCCAGCAGTTTAACGGCAATCTACGAGCAGTACTTC.

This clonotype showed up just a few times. CDR3 sequence: CATSDPGQGGAFF. Written as DNA, the CDR3 is TGTGCCACCAGTGACCCAGGACAGGGAGGAGCTTTCTTT. This chain connects TRBV24-1 to TRBJ1-1; TRBD1 matches at 8 bases. The trim removed 4 bases at V and 10 bases at J, leaving 7 bases unmatched. This CDR3 has 13 amino acids. Germline V gene data show CDR1 as KGHDR and CDR2 as SFDVKD.

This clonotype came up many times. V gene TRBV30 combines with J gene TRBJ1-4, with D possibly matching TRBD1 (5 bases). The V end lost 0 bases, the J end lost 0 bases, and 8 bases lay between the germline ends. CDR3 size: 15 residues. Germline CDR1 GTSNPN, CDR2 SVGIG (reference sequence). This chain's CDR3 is CAWSVQVTTNEKLFF. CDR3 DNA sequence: TGTGCCTGGAGTGTACAGGTCACAACTAATGAAAAACTGTTTTTT.

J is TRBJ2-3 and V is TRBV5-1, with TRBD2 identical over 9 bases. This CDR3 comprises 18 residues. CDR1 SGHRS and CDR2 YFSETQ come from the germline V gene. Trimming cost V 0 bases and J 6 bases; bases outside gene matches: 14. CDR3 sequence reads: CASSLAAGGPGLSDTQYF. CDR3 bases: TGCGCCAGCAGCTTGGCGGCGGGAGGGCCGGGTCTATCGGATACGCAGTATTTT.

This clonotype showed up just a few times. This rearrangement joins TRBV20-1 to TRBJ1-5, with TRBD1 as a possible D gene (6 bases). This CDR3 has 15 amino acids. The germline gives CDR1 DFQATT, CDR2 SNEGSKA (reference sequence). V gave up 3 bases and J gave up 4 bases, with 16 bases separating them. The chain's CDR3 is CSARRGGKGNQPQHF. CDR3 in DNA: TGCAGTGCTAGGCGGGGGGGCAAAGGGAATCAGCCCCAGCATTTT.

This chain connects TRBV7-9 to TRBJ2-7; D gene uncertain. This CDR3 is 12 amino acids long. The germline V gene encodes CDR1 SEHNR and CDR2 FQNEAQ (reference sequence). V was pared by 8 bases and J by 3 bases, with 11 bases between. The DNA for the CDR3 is TGTGCCAGCCGAACAGAAAACTACGAGCAGTACTTC. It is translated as CASRTENYEQYF.

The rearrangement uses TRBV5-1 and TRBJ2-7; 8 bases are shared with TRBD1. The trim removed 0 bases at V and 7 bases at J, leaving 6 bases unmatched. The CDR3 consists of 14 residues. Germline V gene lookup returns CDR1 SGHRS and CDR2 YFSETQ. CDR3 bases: TGCGCCAGCAGCTTGGGACAGGGGATGGGTGAGCAGTACTTC. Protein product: CASSLGQGMGEQYF.

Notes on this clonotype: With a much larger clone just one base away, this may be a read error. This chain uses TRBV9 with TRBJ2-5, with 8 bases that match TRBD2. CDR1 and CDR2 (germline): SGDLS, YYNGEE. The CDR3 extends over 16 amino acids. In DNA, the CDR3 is TGTGCCAGCAGCCCGCGGGGGGCGCTCGGCCAAGAGACCCAGCACTTC. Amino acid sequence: CASSPRGALGQETQHF.

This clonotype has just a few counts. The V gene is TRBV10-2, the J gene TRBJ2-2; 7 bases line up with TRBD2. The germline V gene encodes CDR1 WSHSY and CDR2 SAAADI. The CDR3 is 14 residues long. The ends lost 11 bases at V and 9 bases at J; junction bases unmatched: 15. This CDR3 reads CAVREARDRRELFF. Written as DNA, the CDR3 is TGCGCCGTCCGGGAGGCCCGGGATAGGAGGGAGCTGTTTTTT.

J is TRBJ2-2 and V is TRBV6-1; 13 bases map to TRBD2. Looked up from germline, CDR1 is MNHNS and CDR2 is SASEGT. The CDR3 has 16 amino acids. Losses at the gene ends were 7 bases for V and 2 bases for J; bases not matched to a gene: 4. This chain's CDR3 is CASIGTSGINTGELFF. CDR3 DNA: TGTGCCAGCATCGGGACTAGCGGGATAAACACCGGGGAGCTGTTTTTT.

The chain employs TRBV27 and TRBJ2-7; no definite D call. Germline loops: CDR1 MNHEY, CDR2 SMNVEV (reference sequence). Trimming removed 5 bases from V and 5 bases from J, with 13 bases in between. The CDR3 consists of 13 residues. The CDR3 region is CASSPLGSHEQYF. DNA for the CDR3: TGTGCCAGCAGTCCCCTTGGATCCCACGAGCAGTACTTC.

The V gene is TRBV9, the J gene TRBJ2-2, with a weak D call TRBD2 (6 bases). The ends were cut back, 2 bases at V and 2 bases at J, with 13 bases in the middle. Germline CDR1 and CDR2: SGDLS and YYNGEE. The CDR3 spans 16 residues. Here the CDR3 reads CASSVGLASNTGELFF. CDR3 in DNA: TGTGCCAGCAGCGTGGGTCTAGCGTCCAACACCGGGGAGCTGTTTTTT.

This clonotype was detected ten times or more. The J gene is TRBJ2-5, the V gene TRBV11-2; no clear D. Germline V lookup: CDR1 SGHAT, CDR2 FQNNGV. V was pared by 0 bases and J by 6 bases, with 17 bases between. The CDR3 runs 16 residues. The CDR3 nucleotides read TGTGCCAGCAGCTTAGAGTTGTCTGTGGGCCGGAAGACCCAGTACTTC. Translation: CASSLELSVGRKTQYF.

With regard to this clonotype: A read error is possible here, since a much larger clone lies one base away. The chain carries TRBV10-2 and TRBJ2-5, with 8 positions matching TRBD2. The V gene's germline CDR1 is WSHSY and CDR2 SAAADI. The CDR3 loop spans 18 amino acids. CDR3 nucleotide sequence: TGCACCAGCAGTGAGTTGGGACTAGGTATTAGGTCGGAGGAGACCCAGTACTTC. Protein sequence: CTSSELGLGIRSEETQYF.